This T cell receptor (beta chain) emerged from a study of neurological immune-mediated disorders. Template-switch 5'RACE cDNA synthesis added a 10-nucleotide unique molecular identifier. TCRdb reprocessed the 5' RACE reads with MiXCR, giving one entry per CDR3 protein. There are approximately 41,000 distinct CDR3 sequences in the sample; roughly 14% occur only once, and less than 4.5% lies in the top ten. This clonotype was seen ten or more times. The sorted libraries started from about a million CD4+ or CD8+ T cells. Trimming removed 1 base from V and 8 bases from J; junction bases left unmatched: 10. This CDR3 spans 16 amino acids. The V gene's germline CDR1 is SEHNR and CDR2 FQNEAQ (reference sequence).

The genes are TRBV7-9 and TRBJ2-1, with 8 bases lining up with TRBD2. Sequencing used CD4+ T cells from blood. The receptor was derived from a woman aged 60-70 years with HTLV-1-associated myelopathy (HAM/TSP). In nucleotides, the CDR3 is TGTGCCAGCAGCTTAGTGCCCGGGACTAGGAGCCATGAGCAGTTCTTC. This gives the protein CASSLVPGTRSHEQFF.